One and the same sample provided the 8 T cell receptor beta chains below, sequenced in a study of shared clonotypes between healthy human individuals. Produced via immunoSEQ multiplex PCR; TCRdb's table is partial and in-frame only. This table has about 490,000 clones, around 80% appearing once. The source material was PBMCs. The receptors derive from a woman in her thirties or forties in good health. Some clones in this sample may be carry-over from other donors' samples.

This chain joins TRBV6-4 and TRBJ2-7; 10 nucleotides agree with TRBD1. Germline assignment: CDR1 MRHNA and CDR2 SNTAGT. Unmatched junction bases numbered 5, after V lost 3 bases and J lost 6 bases. This CDR3 has 14 amino acids. The CDR3 DNA sequence: TGTGCCAGCAGTGATTTAGGGACAGGGGTCGAGCAGTACTTC. Protein: CASSDLGTGVEQYF.

The gene calls are TRBV5-1 and TRBJ1-3; D gene ambiguous. Germline values: CDR1 SGHRS, CDR2 YFSETQ. This CDR3 has 14 amino acids. The germline V and J ends were trimmed by 0 bases and 0 bases, with 4 bases remaining between them. In DNA form, the CDR3 reads TGCGCCAGCAGCTTGGCCAACTCTGGAAACACCATATATTTT. Protein product: CASSLANSGNTIYF. The entire variable domain, with the rest obtained from reference TRBV5-1 and TRBJ1-3, is as follows: KAGVTQTPRYLIKTRGQQVTLSCSPISGHRSVSWYQQTPGQGLQFLFEYFSETQRNKGNFPGRFSGRQFSNSRSEMNVSTLELGDSALYLCASSLANSGNTIYFGEGSWLTVV.

The chain carries TRBV15 and TRBJ2-1; D could derive from TRBD1 or TRBD2 (6 bases each). Germline V gene lookup returns CDR1 LNHNV and CDR2 YYDKDF (reference sequence). V lost 3 bases to trimming and J lost 4 bases, with 28 bases between them. The CDR3 spans 20 residues. CDR3 loop: CATSSSRGLVTTLKYNEQFF. CDR3 DNA sequence: TGTGCCACCAGCAGCAGTCGGGGGCTTGTGACCACCCTCAAATACAATGAGCAGTTCTTC.

This clone has just a few counts. This chain joins TRBV7-8 and TRBJ2-1, with D possibly matching TRBD1 (5 bases). CDR3 length: 17 residues. Germline CDR1 reads SGHVS; CDR2 reads FQNEAQ. V shed 1 base and J shed 0 bases, with 13 bases lying between them. CDR3 sequence reads: CASSLGVQGSSYNEQFF. CDR3 DNA: TGTGCCAGCAGCTTAGGAGTGCAGGGAAGCTCCTACAATGAGCAGTTCTTC.

V is TRBV11-2 and J is TRBJ2-6; D remains ambiguous. The CDR3 extends over 16 amino acids. Looked up from germline, CDR1 is SGHAT and CDR2 is FQNNGV. V dropped 5 bases and J dropped 0 bases, with 11 bases sitting between them. CDR3 in amino acids: CASSQTESSGANVLTF. CDR3 nucleotide sequence: TGTGCCAGCAGCCAAACGGAGAGCTCTGGGGCCAACGTCCTGACTTTC.

The rearrangement joins TRBV28 to TRBJ2-1; TRBD1 matches 9 bases. Germline-derived CDR1 and CDR2 are MDHEN and SYDVKM. V shed 6 bases and J 5 bases; nucleotides not matched to a gene: 8. The CDR3 length is 15 residues. This CDR3 is CASRTTDRGHNEQFF. CDR3 coding DNA: TGTGCCAGCAGGACCACGGACAGGGGCCACAATGAGCAGTTCTTC.

V gene TRBV7-2 combines with J gene TRBJ2-7, with D perhaps matching TRBD1 or TRBD2 (6 bases each). Germline CDR1 and CDR2: SGHTA and FQGNSA. The CDR3 is made up of 15 amino acids. The V and J ends lost 1 base and 5 bases respectively, with 15 bases between them. The CDR3 reads CASSLGGPQRDEQYF. The CDR3 coding sequence is TGTGCCAGCAGCTTAGGGGGGCCTCAGCGGGACGAGCAGTACTTC.

This rearrangement joins TRBV28 to TRBJ1-3, with D hard to call. The CDR3 covers 16 residues. The V gene's germline CDR1 is MDHEN and CDR2 SYDVKM. V was clipped by 2 bases and J by 5 bases, with 16 bases between them. CDR3 in amino acids: CASSLPPARVRNTIYF. DNA of the CDR3: TGTGCCAGCAGTTTACCCCCAGCAAGGGTGAGAAACACCATATATTTT.